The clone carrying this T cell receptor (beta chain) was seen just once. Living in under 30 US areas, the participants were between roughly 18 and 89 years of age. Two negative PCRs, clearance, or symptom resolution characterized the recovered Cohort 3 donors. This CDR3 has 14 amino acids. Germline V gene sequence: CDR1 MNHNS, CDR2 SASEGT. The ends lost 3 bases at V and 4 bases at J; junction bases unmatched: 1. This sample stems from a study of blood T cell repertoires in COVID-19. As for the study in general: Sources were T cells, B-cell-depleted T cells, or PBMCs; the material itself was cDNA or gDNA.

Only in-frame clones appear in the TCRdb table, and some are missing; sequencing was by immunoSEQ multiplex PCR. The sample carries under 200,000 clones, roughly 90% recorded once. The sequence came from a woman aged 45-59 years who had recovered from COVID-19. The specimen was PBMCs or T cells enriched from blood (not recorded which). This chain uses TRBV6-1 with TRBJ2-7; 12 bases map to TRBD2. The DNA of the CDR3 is TGTGCCAGCAGTGAGACTAGCGGGGGTTACGAGCAGTACTTC. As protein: CASSETSGGYEQYF.